The rows below give T cell receptor beta chains drawn from one sample of a study of blood T cell repertoires in COVID-19. The data were produced by immunoSEQ multiplex PCR, yet TCRdb's version contains in-frame clones alone and is incomplete. The table includes about 210,000 clones, 75% to 85% detected once. Sequenced: peripheral blood. The receptors stem from a man in his fifties or sixties with active or convalescent COVID-19. The CDR3 runs from the conserved cysteine through the conserved F or W. The D gene is left open where the match is weak. Only part of the rows carry a size: once, few, many, or a class if the clone is expanded.

V gene	clone size	J gene	D gene	CDR3 DNA	CDR3 protein
TRBV28	-	TRBJ1-1	TRBD1	TGTGCCAGCAGTTTTGGGACAGGGCGAACTGAAGCTTTCTTT	CASSFGTGRTEAFF
TRBV5-4	-	TRBJ2-5	TRBD1	TGTGCCAGCAGCCCAGGACAGGGGGGCGAGACCCAGTACTTC	CASSPGQGGETQYF
TRBV3-1/TRBV3-2	once	TRBJ1-2	TRBD1	TGTGCCAGCAGCCAAGTGCACTTGGACAGGGACTATGGCTACACCTTC	CASSQVHLDRDYGYTF
TRBV28	medium-sized	TRBJ2-2	TRBD1	TGTGCCAGCAGTTCCAGGGGGACCGGGGAGCTGTTTTTT	CASSSRGTGELFF
TRBV12-3/TRBV12-4	few	TRBJ1-2	-	TGTGCCAGCAGTAGGGTAGAGGGCTATGGCTACACCTTC	CASSRVEGYGYTF
TRBV24-1	-	TRBJ1-5	TRBD1	TGTGCCACCAGTGCAGGGGGCGAAGGGGTCGGTCAGCCCCAGCATTTT	CATSAGGEGVGQPQHF
TRBV7-2	-	TRBJ2-3	TRBD2	TGTGCCAGCAGCTCCCGATTACTAGCGGGGGTAGATACGCAGTATTTT	CASSSRLLAGVDTQYF
TRBV6-2/TRBV6-3	-	TRBJ2-7	TRBD1	TGTGCCAGCAGTTCCCGGACAGGGATGGCCTACGAGCAGTACTTC	CASSSRTGMAYEQYF
TRBV7-8	-	TRBJ1-2	TRBD1	TGTGCCAGCAGCTGGGGCGGGACAGCTGGCTACACCTTC	CASSWGGTAGYTF
TRBV6-5	-	TRBJ1-4	-	TGTGCCAGCAGTACAGGGTTTTTTACTAATGAAAAACTGTTTTTT	CASSTGFFTNEKLFF
TRBV5-1	-	TRBJ2-1	-	TGCGCCAGCAGCTTGTTAGGGGCTACCTACAATGAGCAGTTCTTC	CASSLLGATYNEQFF
TRBV6-1	-	TRBJ1-2	-	TGTGCCAGCAGTGAAGTTTCGGTCTATGGCTACACCTTC	CASSEVSVYGYTF
TRBV14	-	TRBJ1-1	-	TGTGCCAGCAGCCAAGATCCCCGCGGACAGGAAGCTTTCTTT	CASSQDPRGQEAFF
TRBV5-1	-	TRBJ1-4	-	TGCGCCAGCAGCTTGGACGGACTGAATGAAAAACTGTTTTTT	CASSLDGLNEKLFF
TRBV4-3	-	TRBJ1-2	-	TGCGCCAGCAGCCAAGCCCTCCAGGGGTCATATGGCTACACCTTC	CASSQALQGSYGYTF
TRBV5-4	-	TRBJ1-2	-	TGTGCCAGCAGCTTCAAGGGGTCTAACTATGGCTACACCTTC	CASSFKGSNYGYTF
TRBV5-6	once	TRBJ2-2	TRBD1	TGTGCCAGCCTAAGGTGGGACAGGGGGAACACCGGGGAGCTGTTTTTT	CASLRWDRGNTGELFF
TRBV5-1	-	TRBJ2-1	TRBD1	TGCGCCAGCAGTTCGACCGGGACAGGGGGCACGGATGAGCAGTTCTTC	CASSSTGTGGTDEQFF
TRBV19	-	TRBJ1-6	TRBD1	TGTGCCTGTACGGGACAGCTTAATTCACCCCTCCACTTT	CACTGQLNSPLHF
TRBV11-2	-	TRBJ2-1	TRBD2	TGTGCCAGCAGCCGAGGTGGAGCGGGGGTCGATGAGCAGTTCTTC	CASSRGGAGVDEQFF
TRBV29-1	-	TRBJ2-3	TRBD1	TGCAGCGTTGAGGACAGGGGGTATAGGAATACGCAGTATTTT	CSVEDRGYRNTQYF
TRBV7-2	-	TRBJ2-7	TRBD1	TGTGCCAGCAGCACCGGACAGGGTTTACACGAGCAGTACTTC	CASSTGQGLHEQYF
TRBV3-1/TRBV3-2	-	TRBJ2-1	-	TGTGCCAGCAGCGGCAGCTACAATGAGCAGTTCTTC	CASSGSYNEQFF
TRBV29-1	-	TRBJ1-1	-	TGCAGCGTTGGTCGGGTCGCGAACACTGAAGCTTTCTTT	CSVGRVANTEAFF